Reported below is one T cell receptor (beta chain). The repertoire was sequenced with immunoSEQ multiplex PCR; TCRdb's copy has only in-frame clones and lacks some. In the table there are tens of thousands of clones, roughly 93% of which are singletons. This sample was included in a study of control samples from healthy donors and cancer patients. V gave up 3 bases and J gave up 9 bases; unmatched junction bases: 11. The CDR3 is 14 residues long. Germline-derived CDR1 and CDR2 are SGHRS and YFSETQ. J is TRBJ1-1 and V is TRBV5-1; TRBD1 matches at 7 bases. The sequenced sample consisted of PBMCs. The TCR sequence derives from a man aged 50 to 59 with lung cancer. The CDR3 nucleotides read TGCGCCAGCAGCTCCGGACAGGAGTTATGGAAAGCTTTCTTT. Protein sequence: CASSSGQELWKAFF.